Listed below are T cell receptor beta chains from one sample, sequenced in a study of T cell responses to AZD1222 COVID-19 vaccine. The table came from immunoSEQ multiplex PCR; TCRdb's copy has only in-frame clones and leaves some out. The sample carries 72,000 or so clones, 87% recorded once. The sequences come from peripheral blood, collected on day 0 of AZD1222 vaccination. These receptors originate from an adult in good health. Each CDR3 is given with its conserved first and last residue. The order of the fields is clone size, J gene, D gene, V gene, CDR3 DNA, CDR3 protein. D genes are given only for firm matches. The size field is filled for only some rows; it gives once, few, many or a size class.

.,TRBJ1-2,.,TRBV2,TGTGCCAGCACTAGGGAGAGGTTGGGCTACACCTTC,CASTRERLGYTF
.,TRBJ1-3,.,TRBV5-5,TGTGCCAGCAGCCCGACAGTCTCTGGAAACACCATATATTTT,CASSPTVSGNTIYF
.,TRBJ2-4,.,TRBV12-3/TRBV12-4,TGTGCCACCTCCGGGAACATTCAGTACTTC,CATSGNIQYF
.,TRBJ2-1,.,TRBV5-1,TGCGCCCGACCCTTGGTTGAGCAGTTCTTC,CARPLVEQFF
.,TRBJ1-2,.,TRBV20-1,TGCAGTGCCTCGGGAAACTATGGCTACACCTTC,CSASGNYGYTF
.,TRBJ1-2,TRBD1,TRBV6-5,TGTGCCAGCAGTACCAAGACAGGGAACTATGGCTACACCTTC,CASSTKTGNYGYTF
.,TRBJ2-2,.,TRBV5-6,TGTGCCAGCAGCTGGGGGGCCGGGGAGCTGTTTTTT,CASSWGAGELFF
.,TRBJ1-1,TRBD1,TRBV7-9,TGTGCCAGCAGCGATGGACAGGGGAGCTTCGGAGCCACTGAAGCTTTCTTT,CASSDGQGSFGATEAFF
.,TRBJ1-6,TRBD1,TRBV9,TGTGCCAGCAGCCTCCGACCGGGACAGTCCAATTCACCCCTCCACTTT,CASSLRPGQSNSPLHF
.,TRBJ1-5,TRBD1,TRBV19,TGTGCCAGTAGTTTACAGGGGGCGTATCAGCCCCAGCATTTT,CASSLQGAYQPQHF
.,TRBJ1-5,TRBD1,TRBV11-2,TGTGCCAGCAGTAGGACAGGACGGCAGCCCCAGCATTTT,CASSRTGRQPQHF
.,TRBJ2-3,TRBD2,TRBV5-1,TGCGCCAGCAGCTTGGGAGCTAGCGGGGCGGGGGATACGCAGTATTTT,CASSLGASGAGDTQYF
.,TRBJ2-1,.,TRBV11-3,TGTGCCAGCAGCTTTGACCCGAACAATGAGCAGTTCTTC,CASSFDPNNEQFF
.,TRBJ2-3,.,TRBV3-1/TRBV3-2,TGTGCCAGCAGCCAAGAGATGCGCACAGATACGCAGTATTTT,CASSQEMRTDTQYF
.,TRBJ2-2,.,TRBV5-1,TGCGCCAGCAGTGACACAGCTAACACCGGGGAGCTGTTTTTT,CASSDTANTGELFF
.,TRBJ2-3,TRBD2,TRBV5-1,TGCGCCAGCAGCCCAGTAGCGGGAGGGCCCGATACGCAGTATTTT,CASSPVAGGPDTQYF
.,TRBJ1-4,.,TRBV24-1,TGTGCCACCAGTGATCCTAATGAAAAACTGTTTTTT,CATSDPNEKLFF
.,TRBJ2-7,TRBD2,TRBV12-3/TRBV12-4,TGTGCCAGCAGTGGACTAGCGGCATACGAGCAGTACTTC,CASSGLAAYEQYF
once,TRBJ2-3,TRBD1,TRBV28,TGTGCCAGCAGTTTATGGGACAGGGATCATAGCACAGATACGCAGTATTTT,CASSLWDRDHSTDTQYF
.,TRBJ1-1,.,TRBV2,TGTGCCAGCAGTGAAAGGGTAGTGAACACTGAAGCTTTCTTT,CASSERVVNTEAFF